Following are 27 T cell receptor beta chains from one sample sequenced in a study of Ad26.COV2.S vaccination and SARS-CoV-2 variants. Sample treatment: about 20 received Ad26.COV2.S at low or high dose, single or two shots; roughly five received placebo; per-sample allocation not given. The samples were gathered on day 63 after the first injection of vaccine or placebo. Clones were read by immunoSEQ multiplex PCR, and TCRdb kept only the in-frame ones, dropping some. The repertoire includes more than 350,000 clones, 75% to 95% of them detected once, and 12% sits in the top ten. The sample consisted of peripheral blood, taken in a trial of Ad26.COV2.S vaccine versus placebo. These receptors originate from a person between 18 and 60 years old who received the Ad26.COV2.S COVID-19 vaccine or a placebo.

CDR3 amino acids: CASSTGIRAFF. The CDR3 DNA reads TGTGCCAGCAGCACCGGGATTAGGGCTTTCTTT. J is TRBJ1-1 and V is TRBV27; no firm D call. Per germline, CDR1 MNHEY and CDR2 SMNVEV (reference sequence). The CDR3 consists of 11 residues. Trimming stripped 6 bases from V and 11 bases from J, with 13 bases between.

This chain uses TRBV19 with TRBJ2-1; the match to TRBD2 covers 10 bases. The V segment lost 3 bases and the J segment 6 bases; nucleotides outside the gene matches: 8. Germline-derived CDR1 and CDR2 are LNHDA and SQIVND (reference sequence). The CDR3 sequence is 16 residues long. In DNA, the CDR3 is TGTGCCAGTAGTATCCAGGCAGCGGGAGGGGTCAATGAGCAGTTCTTC. Translating it yields CASSIQAAGGVNEQFF.

The V and J genes are TRBV6-5 and TRBJ2-7, with 10 bases aligning to TRBD2. The CDR3 has 14 residues. With V trimmed by 2 bases and J by 5 bases, 3 bases remained unmatched. CDR1 is MNHEY, CDR2 SVGAGI, per germline. CDR3 loop: CASSYAGTSDEQYF. CDR3 sequence (DNA): TGTGCCAGCAGTTACGCGGGGACTAGCGACGAGCAGTACTTC.

This clone was recorded once. The DNA of the CDR3 is TGTGCCAGCAGTTCCCCTGTGGGGGAGTACCAAGAGACCCAGTACTTC. Its protein product is CASSSPVGEYQETQYF. This rearrangement joins TRBV11-2 to TRBJ2-5; D possibly matches TRBD1 or TRBD2 (5 bases each). The germline V gene encodes CDR1 SGHAT and CDR2 FQNNGV. Trimming removed 6 bases at V and 0 bases at J, with 17 bases between. The CDR3 runs 16 residues.

This clone has only one observation. The chain is built from TRBV4-3 and TRBJ2-1; D may be TRBD2 (5 bases). The CDR3 is made up of 16 amino acids. CDR1 is LGHNA, CDR2 YSLEER, per germline. V was pared by 1 base and J by 10 bases, with 20 bases between. CDR3: CASSQGVALERGEQFF. CDR3 DNA sequence: TGCGCCAGCAGCCAAGGGGTAGCGTTAGAGAGAGGAGAGCAGTTCTTC.

The V gene is TRBV5-4, the J gene TRBJ2-1; a possible D gene is TRBD2 (7 bases). Deletions cut 4 bases from V and 10 bases from J, with 21 bases between. CDR3 length: 15 residues. CDR1 SGHNT and CDR2 YYREEE come from the germline V gene (reference sequence). DNA of the CDR3: TGTGCCAGCAGCCAGAGGACTAGGGGGAAGGGAGAGCAGTTCTTC. This gives the protein CASSQRTRGKGEQFF.

The chain combines TRBV27 with TRBJ1-2, with D possibly TRBD1 on 6 matching bases. CDR3 size: 14 residues. The ends were cut back, 3 bases at V and 4 bases at J, with 12 bases in the middle. Germline loops: CDR1 MNHEY, CDR2 SMNVEV (reference sequence). For the CDR3, the DNA is TGTGCCAGCAGTTTTTTAAGGGGGGCCTATGGCTACACCTTC. This gives the protein CASSFLRGAYGYTF.

CDR3 loop: CASSDLNRGMYEQYF. DNA for the CDR3: TGTGCCAGCAGCGATCTAAACAGGGGAATGTACGAGCAGTACTTC. The V call is TRBV27, the J call TRBJ2-7; 7 nucleotides align to TRBD1. The V segment lost 6 bases and the J segment 4 bases; nucleotides outside the gene matches: 12. The CDR3 runs 15 residues. Germline assignment: CDR1 MNHEY and CDR2 SMNVEV (reference sequence).

The rearrangement joins TRBV28 to TRBJ1-4, with D possibly TRBD1 on 6 matching bases. CDR1 is MDHEN and CDR2 is SYDVKM in the germline V gene. The V end was cut by 4 bases, the J end by 7 bases, with 13 bases between. The CDR3 runs to 14 residues. The CDR3: CASSSGGQGEKLFF. For the CDR3, the DNA is TGTGCCAGCAGTTCCGGGGGACAAGGTGAAAAACTGTTTTTT.

This clone came up once. The V and J genes are TRBV19 and TRBJ1-2; 7 nucleotides agree with TRBD1. Germline V gives CDR1 LNHDA, CDR2 SQIVND (reference sequence). Losses at the gene ends were 4 bases for V and 2 bases for J; bases not matched to a gene: 4. The length of the CDR3 is 14 residues. In DNA form, the CDR3 reads TGTGCCAGTAGTACGGGGGACAGAAACTATGGCTACACCTTC. Translated, it gives CASSTGDRNYGYTF.

There are a few counts of this clone. This chain joins TRBV19 and TRBJ1-2; D perhaps matches TRBD1 (5 bases). This CDR3 region has 16 residues. V lost 3 bases and J lost 3, with 17 bases in between. Germline V gene data show CDR1 as LNHDA and CDR2 as SQIVND (reference sequence). CDR3 DNA sequence: TGTGCCAGTAGTATCATAAGAGAAAAAGGGGACTATGGCTACACCTTC. It is translated as CASSIIREKGDYGYTF.

This clone has only a few counts. The chain joins TRBV5-4 to TRBJ1-2, with D possibly being TRBD1 (5 bases). Germline CDR1 and CDR2: SGHNT and YYREEE (reference sequence). The CDR3 has 14 residues. V was trimmed by 0 bases and J by 6 bases, leaving 12 bases between them. CDR3 DNA sequence: TGTGCCAGCAGCTTGGTTTCGGCAGGGCATGGCTACACCTTC. Protein product: CASSLVSAGHGYTF.

The chain couples TRBV2 to TRBJ2-3; 10 bases align to TRBD2. The V segment lost 8 bases and the J segment 2 bases; nucleotides outside the gene matches: 4. CDR1 and CDR2 (germline): SNHLY, FYNNEI. This CDR3 comprises 14 residues. CDR3 DNA: TGTGCCAGCGAGGGACTAGCGTCCACAGATACGCAGTATTTT. As protein: CASEGLASTDTQYF.

Only one count was recorded for this clone. The V call is TRBV29-1, the J call TRBJ2-7, with 8 bases fitting TRBD2. This CDR3 is built from 14 residues. In germline, CDR1 is SQVTM, CDR2 ANQGSEA. Trimming at V came to 4 bases and at J to 2 bases, leaving 7 bases not matched to a gene. This chain's CDR3 is CSVARREEPYEQYF. CDR3 DNA sequence: TGCAGCGTTGCTCGGCGGGAGGAACCCTACGAGCAGTACTTC.

The rearrangement links TRBV19 to TRBJ2-1; 7 nucleotides line up with TRBD2. Trimming cost V 1 base and J 5 bases; bases outside gene matches: 5. Germline V gives CDR1 LNHDA, CDR2 SQIVND (reference sequence). The CDR3 contains 15 residues. CDR3 sequence reads: CASSIGGSWNNEQFF. CDR3 DNA sequence: TGTGCCAGTAGTATAGGCGGGAGTTGGAACAATGAGCAGTTCTTC.

The V call is TRBV14, the J call TRBJ1-2; D is possibly TRBD1 (6 bases). The CDR3 contains 15 residues. Germline assignment: CDR1 SGHDN and CDR2 FVKESK. The V gene lost 4 bases and the J gene lost 4 bases, with 16 bases spanning the gap. The DNA of the CDR3 is TGTGCCAGCAGCCCAAAGGCCGCGACAGGCTATGGCTACACCTTC. Its translation: CASSPKAATGYGYTF.

This rearrangement joins TRBV5-3 to TRBJ2-3, with 9 bases identical to TRBD2. TRBV5-3 is reported as an ORF; its role is uncertain. Trimming at V came to 1 base and at J to 0 bases, leaving 0 bases not matched to a gene. The CDR3 has 15 residues. For the CDR3, the DNA is TGTGCCAGAAGCTTGACTAGCGGGAGCACAGATACGCAGTATTTT. Translation gives CARSLTSGSTDTQYF.

The chain is built from TRBV2 and TRBJ2-1, with D perhaps being TRBD1 or TRBD2 (5 bases each). Germline CDR1 and CDR2: SNHLY and FYNNEI. The CDR3 length is 14 residues. V lost 9 bases and J 3 bases, leaving 15 bases between the germline ends. CDR3 in DNA: TGTGCCAGGGGGGAGCATCAGGACTACAATGAGCAGTTCTTC. This encodes CARGEHQDYNEQFF. Full variable domain (outside the CDR3, taken from reference TRBV2 and TRBJ2-1): EPEVTQTPSHQVTQMGQEVILRCVPISNHLYFYWYRQILGQKVEFLVSFYNNEISEKSEIFDDQFSVERPDGSNFTLKIRSTKLEDSAMYFCARGEHQDYNEQFFGPGTRLTVL.

The CDR3 DNA reads as TGTGCCAGCAGCCAGGCTTCTTTGAGCTCCTACAATGAGCAGTTCTTC. This encodes CASSQASLSSYNEQFF. This chain joins TRBV14 and TRBJ2-1; D unresolved. The germline V and J ends were trimmed by 3 bases and 0 bases, with 12 bases remaining between them. The germline V gene encodes CDR1 SGHDN and CDR2 FVKESK. The CDR3 contains 16 residues.

The chain carries TRBV11-2 and TRBJ2-3; TRBD2 matches 8 bases. Germline V gene data show CDR1 as SGHAT and CDR2 as FQNNGV. This CDR3 spans 16 amino acids. V trimming: 5 bases; J trimming: 1 base; junction bases outside the gene matches: 8. As DNA, the CDR3 is TGTGCCAGCAGCGGGGCCCAGACTAGCGGCACAGATACGCAGTATTTT. Protein product: CASSGAQTSGTDTQYF. Variable domain in full (rest from reference TRBV11-2 and TRBJ2-3): EAGVAQSPRYKIIEKRQSVAFWCNPISGHATLYWYQQILGQGPKLLIQFQNNGVVDDSQLPKDRFSAERLKGVDSTLKIQPAKLEDSAVYLCASSGAQTSGTDTQYFGPGTRLTVL.

V is TRBV4-3 and J is TRBJ2-3; no definite D call. CDR3 length: 13 residues. Germline CDR1 and CDR2: LGHNA and YSLEER. V was pared by 4 bases and J by 6 bases, with 11 bases between. CDR3 nucleotide sequence: TGCGCCAGCAGCCGGGTAGTCCGGGATACGCAGTATTTT. This encodes CASSRVVRDTQYF.

The rearrangement joins TRBV14 to TRBJ2-5; D call uncertain. The CDR3 length is 12 residues. Trimming pared 2 bases from V and 5 bases from J, leaving 6 bases between. The germline V gene encodes CDR1 SGHDN and CDR2 FVKESK. The CDR3 spells CASSQIRETQYF. CDR3 bases: TGTGCCAGCAGCCAAATAAGGGAGACCCAGTACTTC.

V is TRBV12-3 or TRBV12-4 and J is TRBJ2-4, with a possible D match to TRBD1 (5 bases). V lost 5 bases, J lost 15 bases, and 17 bases lay in between. The CDR3 loop spans 12 amino acids. In nucleotides, the CDR3 is TGTGCCAGCAGTGGGGAAAATCTAGGGGCGTACTTC. Protein product: CASSGENLGAYF.

J is TRBJ2-2 and V is TRBV10-3; D gene uncertain. With 2 bases removed from V and 5 bases from J, the gap between germline ends came to 9 bases. The CDR3 totals 14 residues. The germline CDR1 and CDR2 sequences are ENHRY and SYGVKD. The DNA of the CDR3 is TGTGCCATCAGTGAGATCCCAGAAACCGGGGAGCTGTTTTTT. It encodes CAISEIPETGELFF.

V gene TRBV10-3 combines with J gene TRBJ1-1; weak D call: TRBD1 (5 bases). The CDR3 has 14 residues. Germline CDR1 ENHRY, CDR2 SYGVKD. V lost 4 bases, J lost 5 bases, and 14 bases lay in between. Here the CDR3 reads CAISAGGEGTEAFF. Written as DNA, the CDR3 is TGTGCCATCAGTGCGGGGGGGGAAGGGACTGAAGCTTTCTTT.

In this sample, this clone turned up a few times. The rearrangement links TRBV7-6 to TRBJ1-5, with D maybe TRBD1 (5 bases). The CDR3 has 13 residues. CDR1 is SGHVS, CDR2 FNYEAQ, per germline. V dropped 5 bases and J dropped 7 bases, with 12 bases sitting between them. CDR3 sequence: CASSPGGSQPQHF. DNA of the CDR3: TGTGCCAGCAGCCCTGGGGGTAGCCAGCCCCAGCATTTT.

This rearrangement joins TRBV5-4 to TRBJ2-5, with a possible D match to TRBD2 (6 bases). This CDR3 region has 15 residues. Trimming took off 3 bases at V and 5 bases at J, with 17 bases between the two ends. CDR1 is SGHNT and CDR2 is YYREEE in the germline V gene (reference sequence). This CDR3 is CASSWMGGPGETQYF. The CDR3 coding sequence is TGTGCCAGCAGCTGGATGGGGGGACCGGGGGAGACCCAGTACTTC.